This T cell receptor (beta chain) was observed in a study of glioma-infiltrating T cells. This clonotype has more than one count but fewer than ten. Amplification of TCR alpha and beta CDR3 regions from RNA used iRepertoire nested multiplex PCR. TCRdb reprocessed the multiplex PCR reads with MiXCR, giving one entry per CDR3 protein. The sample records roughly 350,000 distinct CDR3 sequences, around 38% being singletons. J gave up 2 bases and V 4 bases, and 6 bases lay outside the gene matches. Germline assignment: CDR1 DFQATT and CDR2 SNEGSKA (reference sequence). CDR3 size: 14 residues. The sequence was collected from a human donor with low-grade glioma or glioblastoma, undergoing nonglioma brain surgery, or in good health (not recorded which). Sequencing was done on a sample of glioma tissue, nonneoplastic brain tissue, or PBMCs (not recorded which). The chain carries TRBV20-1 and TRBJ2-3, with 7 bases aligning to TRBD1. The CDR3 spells CSATTGDYTDTQYF. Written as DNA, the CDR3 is TGCAGTGCTACCACAGGGGATTACACAGATACGCAGTATTTT.